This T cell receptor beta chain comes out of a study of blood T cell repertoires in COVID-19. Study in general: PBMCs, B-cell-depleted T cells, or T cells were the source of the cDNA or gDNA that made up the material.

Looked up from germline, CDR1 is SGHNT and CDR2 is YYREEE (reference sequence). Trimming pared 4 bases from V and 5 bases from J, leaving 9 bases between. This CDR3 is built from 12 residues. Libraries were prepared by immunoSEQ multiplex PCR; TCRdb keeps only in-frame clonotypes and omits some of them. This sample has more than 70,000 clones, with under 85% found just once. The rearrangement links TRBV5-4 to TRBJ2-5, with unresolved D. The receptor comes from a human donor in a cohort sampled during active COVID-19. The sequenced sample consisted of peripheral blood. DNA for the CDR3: TGTGCCAGCAGCGGCGGATATGAGACCCAGTACTTC. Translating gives CASSGGYETQYF.